Below, 3 T cell receptor beta chains from the same sample are listed, as sequenced in a study of blood T cells in healthy people across ages. The use of a sample-barcoded 5' primer and a J-beta primer mix characterized a second PCR of roughly 6 to 11 cycles. A single record per CDR3 protein comes from TCRdb applying MiXCR to the 5' RACE reads. The sample carries about 1.8 million distinct CDR3 sequences, just under 50% recorded once. The sequenced material came from blood. Receptors originate from a woman aged 40 to 49 in good health.

A few counts support this clonotype. The J gene is TRBJ2-3, the V gene TRBV27; D may match TRBD1 or TRBD2 (5 bases each). V was shortened by 6 bases and J by 2 bases, with 15 bases between the two germline ends. CDR1 and CDR2 (germline): MNHEY, SMNVEV (reference sequence). CDR3 length: 15 residues. The CDR3 sequence is CASSYIRESTDTQYF. Written as DNA, the CDR3 is TGTGCCAGCAGCTATATCAGGGAGTCCACAGATACGCAGTATTTT.

This clonotype has more than one count but fewer than ten. The chain uses TRBV25-1 and TRBJ2-5; no reliable D call. Trimming took off 3 bases at V and 3 bases at J, with 8 bases between the two ends. This CDR3 has 13 residues. Germline lookup yields CDR1 MGHDK and CDR2 SYGVNS. The CDR3 protein is CASSDTMEETQYF. As DNA, the CDR3 is TGTGCCAGCAGTGACACCATGGAAGAGACCCAGTACTTC.

The chain employs TRBV12-3 or TRBV12-4 and TRBJ2-1; TRBD1 matches at 9 bases. CDR3 length: 14 residues. Germline trimming cut 6 bases from V and 4 bases from J; bases unmatched to any gene: 4. Here the CDR3 reads CASRWTGAYNEQFF. CDR3 nucleotide sequence: TGTGCCAGCAGATGGACAGGGGCGTACAATGAGCAGTTCTTC.